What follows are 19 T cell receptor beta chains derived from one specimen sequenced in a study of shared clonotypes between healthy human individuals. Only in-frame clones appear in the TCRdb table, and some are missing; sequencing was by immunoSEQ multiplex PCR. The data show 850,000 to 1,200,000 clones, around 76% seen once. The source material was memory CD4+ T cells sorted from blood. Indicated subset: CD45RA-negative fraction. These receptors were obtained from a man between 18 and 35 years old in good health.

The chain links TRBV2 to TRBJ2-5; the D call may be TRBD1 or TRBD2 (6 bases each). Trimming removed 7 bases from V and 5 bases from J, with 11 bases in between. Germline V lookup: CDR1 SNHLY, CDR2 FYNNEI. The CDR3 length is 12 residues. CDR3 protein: CASKGGLETQYF. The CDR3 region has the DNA TGTGCCAGCAAGGGGGGCCTTGAGACCCAGTACTTC.

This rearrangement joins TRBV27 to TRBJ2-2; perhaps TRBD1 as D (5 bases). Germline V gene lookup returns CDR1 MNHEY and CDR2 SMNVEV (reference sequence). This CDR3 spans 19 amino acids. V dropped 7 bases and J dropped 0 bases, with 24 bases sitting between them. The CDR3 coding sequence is TGTGCCAGCACCTATACCCCAGGGCCCGGCGCCGCGAACACCGGGGAGCTGTTTTTT. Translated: CASTYTPGPGAANTGELFF.

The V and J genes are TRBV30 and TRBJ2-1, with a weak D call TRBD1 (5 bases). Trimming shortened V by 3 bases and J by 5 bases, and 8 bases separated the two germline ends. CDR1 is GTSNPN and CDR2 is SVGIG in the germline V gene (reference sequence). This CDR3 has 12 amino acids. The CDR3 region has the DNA TGTGCCTGGAGCAGGGTGAACAATGAGCAGTTCTTC. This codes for CAWSRVNNEQFF.

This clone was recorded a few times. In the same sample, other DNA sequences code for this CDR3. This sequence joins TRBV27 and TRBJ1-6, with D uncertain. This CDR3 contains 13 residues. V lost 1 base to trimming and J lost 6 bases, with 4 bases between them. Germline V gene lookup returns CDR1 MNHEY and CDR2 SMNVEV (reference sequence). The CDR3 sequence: CASSLWSNSPLHF. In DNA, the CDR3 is TGTGCCAGCAGTTTATGGTCTAATTCACCCCTCCACTTT.

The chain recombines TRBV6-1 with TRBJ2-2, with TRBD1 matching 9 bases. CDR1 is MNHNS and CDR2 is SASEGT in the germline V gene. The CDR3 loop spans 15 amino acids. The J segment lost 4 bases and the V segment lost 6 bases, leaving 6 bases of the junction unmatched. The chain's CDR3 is CASSRMTGGTGELFF. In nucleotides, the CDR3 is TGTGCCAGCAGCCGTATGACAGGGGGCACCGGGGAGCTGTTTTTT.

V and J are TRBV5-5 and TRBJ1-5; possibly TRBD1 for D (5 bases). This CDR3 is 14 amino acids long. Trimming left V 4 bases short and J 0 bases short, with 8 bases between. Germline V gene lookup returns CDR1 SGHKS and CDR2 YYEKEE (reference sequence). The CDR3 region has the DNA TGTGCCAGCAGCCCGGACATTAGCAATCAGCCCCAGCATTTT. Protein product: CASSPDISNQPQHF.

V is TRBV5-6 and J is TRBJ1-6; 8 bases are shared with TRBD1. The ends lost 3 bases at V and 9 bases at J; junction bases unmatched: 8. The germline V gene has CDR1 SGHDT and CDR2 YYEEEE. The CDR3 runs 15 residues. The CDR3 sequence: CASSWTKTGASPLHF. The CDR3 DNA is TGTGCCAGCAGCTGGACAAAGACAGGGGCTTCACCCCTCCACTTT. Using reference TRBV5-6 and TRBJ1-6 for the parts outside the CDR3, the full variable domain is DAGVTQSPTHLIKTRGQQVTLRCSPKSGHDTVSWYQQALGQGPQFIFQYYEEEERQRGNFPDRFSGHQFPNYSSELNVNALLLGDSALYLCASSWTKTGASPLHFGNGTRLTVT.

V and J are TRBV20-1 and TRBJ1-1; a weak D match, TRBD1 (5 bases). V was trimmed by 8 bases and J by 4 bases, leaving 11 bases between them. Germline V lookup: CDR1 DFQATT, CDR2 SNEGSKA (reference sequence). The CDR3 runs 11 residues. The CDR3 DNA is TGCAGTTGGGGGGGGATCACTGAAGCTTTCTTT. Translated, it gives CSWGGITEAFF.

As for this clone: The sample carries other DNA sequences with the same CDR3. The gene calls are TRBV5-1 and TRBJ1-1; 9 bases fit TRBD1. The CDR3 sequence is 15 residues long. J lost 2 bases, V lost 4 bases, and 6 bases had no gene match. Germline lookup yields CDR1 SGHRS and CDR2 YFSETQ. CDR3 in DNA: TGCGCCAGCAGCCGGCGGACAGGGGCTAACACTGAAGCTTTCTTT. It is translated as CASSRRTGANTEAFF. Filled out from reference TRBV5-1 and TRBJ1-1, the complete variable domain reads KAGVTQTPRYLIKTRGQQVTLSCSPISGHRSVSWYQQTPGQGLQFLFEYFSETQRNKGNFPGRFSGRQFSNSRSEMNVSTLELGDSALYLCASSRRTGANTEAFFGQGTRLTVV.

The CDR3 is CASRAAFGTQYF. The CDR3 region has the DNA TGTGCCAGCAGAGCAGCGTTCGGGACCCAGTACTTC. The chain employs TRBV2 and TRBJ2-5; D not resolved. The germline V gene encodes CDR1 SNHLY and CDR2 FYNNEI. There are 12 residues in the CDR3. V lost 6 bases and J 7 bases, leaving 12 bases between the germline ends.

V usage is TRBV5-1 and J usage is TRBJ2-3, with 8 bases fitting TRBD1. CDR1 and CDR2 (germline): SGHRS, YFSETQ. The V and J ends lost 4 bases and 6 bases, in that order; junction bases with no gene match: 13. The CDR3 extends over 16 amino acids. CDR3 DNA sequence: TGCGCCAGCAGCCCTGGACAGGGCACCGTCGTTGATACGCAGTATTTT. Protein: CASSPGQGTVVDTQYF.

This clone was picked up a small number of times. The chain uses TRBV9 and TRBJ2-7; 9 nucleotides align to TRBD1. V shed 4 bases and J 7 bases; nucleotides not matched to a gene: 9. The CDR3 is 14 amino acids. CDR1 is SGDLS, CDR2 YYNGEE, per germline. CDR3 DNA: TGTGCCAGCAGCTCAGCGGGGACAGGGCGGGAGCAGTACTTC. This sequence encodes CASSSAGTGREQYF.

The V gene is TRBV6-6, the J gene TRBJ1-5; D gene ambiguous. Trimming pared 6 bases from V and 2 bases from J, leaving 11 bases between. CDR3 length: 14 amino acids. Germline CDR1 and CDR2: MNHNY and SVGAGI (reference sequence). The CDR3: CASRGDRGNQPQHF. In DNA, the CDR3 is TGTGCCAGCAGAGGTGATAGAGGCAATCAGCCCCAGCATTTT.

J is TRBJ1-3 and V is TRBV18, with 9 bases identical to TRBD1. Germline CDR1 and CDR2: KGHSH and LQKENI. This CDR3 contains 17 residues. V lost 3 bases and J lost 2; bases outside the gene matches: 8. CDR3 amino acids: CASSPRTGDRTGNTIYF. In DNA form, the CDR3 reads TGTGCCAGCTCACCTCGGACAGGGGATCGGACTGGAAACACCATATATTTT.

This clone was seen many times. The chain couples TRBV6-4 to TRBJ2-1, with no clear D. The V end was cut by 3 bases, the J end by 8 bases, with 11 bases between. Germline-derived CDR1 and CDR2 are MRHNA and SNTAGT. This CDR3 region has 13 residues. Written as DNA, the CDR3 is TGTGCCAGCAGTGAAGGGCTGCGCGATGAGCAGTTCTTC. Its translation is CASSEGLRDEQFF.

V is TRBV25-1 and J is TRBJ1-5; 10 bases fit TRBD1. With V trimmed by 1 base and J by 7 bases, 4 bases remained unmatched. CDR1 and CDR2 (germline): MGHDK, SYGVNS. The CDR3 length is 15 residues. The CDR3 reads CASSELGQGNQPQHF. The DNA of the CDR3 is TGTGCCAGCAGTGAATTGGGACAGGGGAACCAGCCCCAGCATTTT.

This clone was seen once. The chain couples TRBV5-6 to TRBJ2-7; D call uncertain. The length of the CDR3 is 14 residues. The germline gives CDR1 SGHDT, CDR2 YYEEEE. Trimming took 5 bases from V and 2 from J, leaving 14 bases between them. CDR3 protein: CASSPLSRTYEQYF. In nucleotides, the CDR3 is TGTGCCAGCAGTCCCCTGTCAAGAACCTACGAGCAGTACTTC.

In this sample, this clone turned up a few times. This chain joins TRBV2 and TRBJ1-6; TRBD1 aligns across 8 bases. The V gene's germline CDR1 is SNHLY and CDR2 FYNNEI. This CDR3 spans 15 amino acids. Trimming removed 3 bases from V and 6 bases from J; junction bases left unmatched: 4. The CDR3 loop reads CASSDRTGLNSPLHF. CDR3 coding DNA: TGTGCCAGCAGTGATCGGACAGGGCTTAATTCACCCCTCCACTTT.

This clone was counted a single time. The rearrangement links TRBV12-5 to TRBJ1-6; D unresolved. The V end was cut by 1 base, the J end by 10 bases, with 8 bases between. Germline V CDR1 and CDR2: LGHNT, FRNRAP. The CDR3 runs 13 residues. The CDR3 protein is CASGLEPESPLHF. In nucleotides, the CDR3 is TGTGCTAGTGGTTTGGAGCCTGAGTCACCCCTCCACTTT.